Sequencing of this T cell receptor beta chain was carried out in a study of blood T cell repertoires in COVID-19. The V segment lost 5 bases and the J segment 3 bases; nucleotides outside the gene matches: 6. Germline CDR1 ENHRY, CDR2 SYGVKD. This CDR3 is built from 16 residues. Clones were sequenced by immunoSEQ multiplex PCR, and TCRdb holds only the in-frame ones, with some missing. The sample has 230,000 or so clones, roughly 90% seen once; the top ten hold about 2%. This chain connects TRBV10-3 to TRBJ2-1; 11 positions agree with TRBD2. Material: peripheral blood. The clonotype was recovered from a woman aged 60 to 75 with COVID-19, enrolled during active disease. CDR3 bases: TGTGCCATCAGTCCAGGGACTAGCGGTAACTACAATGAGCAGTTCTTC. Its protein product is CAISPGTSGNYNEQFF.